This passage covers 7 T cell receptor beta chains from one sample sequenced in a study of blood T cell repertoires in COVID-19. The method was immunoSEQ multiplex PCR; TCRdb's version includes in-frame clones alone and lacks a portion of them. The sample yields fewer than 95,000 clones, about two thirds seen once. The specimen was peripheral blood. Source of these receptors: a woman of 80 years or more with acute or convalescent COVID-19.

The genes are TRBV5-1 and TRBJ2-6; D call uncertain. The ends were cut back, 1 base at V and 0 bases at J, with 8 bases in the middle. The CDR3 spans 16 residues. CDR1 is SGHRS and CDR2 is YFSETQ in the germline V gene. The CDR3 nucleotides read TGCGCCAGCAGCTTGCAACCGGGCTCTGGGGCCAACGTCCTGACTTTC. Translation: CASSLQPGSGANVLTF.

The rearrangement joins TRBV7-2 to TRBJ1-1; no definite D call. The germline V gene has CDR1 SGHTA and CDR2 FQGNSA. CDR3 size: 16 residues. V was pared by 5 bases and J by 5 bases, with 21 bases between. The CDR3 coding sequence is TGTGCCAGCAGCAGGGTGACGGGGAGTTCGAGGACTGAAGCTTTCTTT. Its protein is CASSRVTGSSRTEAFF. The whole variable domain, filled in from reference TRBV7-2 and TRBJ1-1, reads GAGVSQSPSNKVTEKGKDVELRCDPISGHTALYWYRQSLGQGLEFLIYFQGNSAPDKSGLPSDRFSAERTGGSVSTLTIQRTQQEDSAVYLCASSRVTGSSRTEAFFGQGTRLTVV.

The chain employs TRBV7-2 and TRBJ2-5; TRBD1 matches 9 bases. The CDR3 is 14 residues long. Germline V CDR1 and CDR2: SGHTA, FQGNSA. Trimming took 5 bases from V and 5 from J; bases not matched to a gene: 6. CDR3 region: CASSPDRGVETQYF. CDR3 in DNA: TGTGCCAGCAGCCCGGACAGGGGTGTGGAGACCCAGTACTTC.

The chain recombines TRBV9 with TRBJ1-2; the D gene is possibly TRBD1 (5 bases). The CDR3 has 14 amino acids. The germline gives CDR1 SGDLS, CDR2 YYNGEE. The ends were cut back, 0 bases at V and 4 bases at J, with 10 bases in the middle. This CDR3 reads CASSVGQGGYGYTF. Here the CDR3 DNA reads TGTGCCAGCAGCGTAGGGCAGGGCGGCTATGGCTACACCTTC. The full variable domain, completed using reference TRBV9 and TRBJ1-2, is DSGVTQTPKHLITATGQRVTLRCSPRSGDLSVYWYQQSLDQGLQFLIQYYNGEERAKGNILERFSAQQFPDLHSELNLSSLELGDSALYFCASSVGQGGYGYTFGSGTRLTVV.

CDR3 coding DNA: TGTGCCAGCAGCGTAGGTCAGGGGGGCGATAATAGTCAGCCCCAGCATTTT. This encodes CASSVGQGGDNSQPQHF. V gene TRBV9 combines with J gene TRBJ1-5; 7 nucleotides align to TRBD1. Germline V gives CDR1 SGDLS, CDR2 YYNGEE. V gave up 0 bases and J gave up 6 bases; unmatched junction bases: 12. CDR3 length: 17 residues. The variable domain in full, with the rest retrieved from reference TRBV9 and TRBJ1-5, is DSGVTQTPKHLITATGQRVTLRCSPRSGDLSVYWYQQSLDQGLQFLIQYYNGEERAKGNILERFSAQQFPDLHSELNLSSLELGDSALYFCASSVGQGGDNSQPQHFGDGTRLSIL.

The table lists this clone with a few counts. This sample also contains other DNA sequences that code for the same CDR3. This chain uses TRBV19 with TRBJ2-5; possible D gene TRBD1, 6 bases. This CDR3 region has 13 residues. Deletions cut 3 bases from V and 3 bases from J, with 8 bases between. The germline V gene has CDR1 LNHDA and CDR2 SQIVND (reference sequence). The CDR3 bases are TGTGCCAGTAGTATCACAGGGAAAGAGACCCAGTACTTC. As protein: CASSITGKETQYF. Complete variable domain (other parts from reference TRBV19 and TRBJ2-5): DGGITQSPKYLFRKEGQNVTLSCEQNLNHDAMYWYRQDPGQGLRLIYYSQIVNDFQKGDIAEGYSVSREKKESFPLTVTSAQKNPTAFYLCASSITGKETQYFGPGTRLLVL.

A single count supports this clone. The CDR3 protein is CASRAFGRNTEAFF. The CDR3 DNA reads as TGCGCCAGCAGGGCATTTGGCCGGAACACTGAAGCTTTCTTT. The rearrangement links TRBV10-2 to TRBJ1-1; D call uncertain. V lost 6 bases, J lost 1 base, and 12 bases lay in between. Germline-derived CDR1 and CDR2 are WSHSY and SAAADI. This CDR3 is 14 amino acids long.